The source of this T cell receptor beta chain is a study of CD8 T cells in ankylosing spondylitis. This clonotype was found a few times. Its antigen is currently unknown. Study-wide results and limits: Reportedly, matched ankylosing spondylitis synovial fluid was significantly enriched for disease-linked clones.

TCRdb called the 5' RACE reads again in MiXCR, with one record for every CDR3 protein. Here the sample spans hundreds of thousands of distinct CDR3 sequences, 20% to 25% being singletons. V dropped 8 bases and J dropped 7 bases, with 18 bases sitting between them. This CDR3 spans 14 amino acids. The specimen sequenced was blood, either unsorted or a sorted T cell fraction (not recorded which). The chain employs TRBV12-3 or TRBV12-4 and TRBJ2-1; D possibly corresponds to TRBD2 (5 bases). The origin of this receptor is a male donor with ankylosing spondylitis or in good health (not recorded which). The CDR3 DNA reads as TGTGCCAGCCAGATCGGGCTAGCCTGGAATGAGCAGTTCTTC. This gives the protein CASQIGLAWNEQFF.